This TCR beta chain was identified during a study of CD8 T cells in ankylosing spondylitis. Regarding this clonotype: Its antigen is unidentified.

General study points: About 8 highly homologous variants made up a TCR beta motif, and this motif appeared characteristic of ankylosing spondylitis blood.

One entry per CDR3 protein, called by TCRdb with MiXCR from the 5' RACE reads. This sample has approximately 540,000 distinct CDR3 sequences, with roughly 13% found just once. CDR1 and CDR2 (germline): MNHEY, SMNVEV (reference sequence). CDR3 length: 15 amino acids. J gave up 5 bases and V 10 bases, and 12 bases lay outside the gene matches. Material: blood, either unsorted or a sorted T cell fraction (not recorded which). The chain links TRBV27 to TRBJ2-5, with 11 bases fitting TRBD1. The TCR sequence derives from a male donor with ankylosing spondylitis. Here the CDR3 DNA reads TGTGCCACTACCGAGGGGACAGGGGGTTCGGAGACCCAGTACTTC. Its protein product is CATTEGTGGSETQYF.